Listed below are T cell receptor beta chains from one sample, sequenced in a study of long-term antiretroviral therapy in people with HIV. Sequencing was performed with immunoSEQ multiplex PCR; in TCRdb, only in-frame clones are kept and a portion is missing. The sample carries 20,000 to 25,000 clones, more than 70% recorded once. Source: unsorted PBMCs, taken 2.6 years after starting antiretroviral therapy. These receptors were obtained from a woman aged 50 to 60 with HIV. Each CDR3 is given with its conserved first and last residue. Fields, in order: J gene, D gene, V gene, CDR3 protein. D genes are given only for firm matches.

>TRBJ2-3|TRBD1|TRBV25-1
CASRGQGELGDTQYF
>TRBJ2-7|TRBD1|TRBV5-1
CASTSLGQGTEQYF
>TRBJ1-3|-|TRBV20-1
CSARDQGTIYF
>TRBJ2-1|TRBD2|TRBV7-2
CASSLEGSGGYNEQFF
>TRBJ1-5|-|TRBV27
CASTTSLGSNQPQHF
>TRBJ2-1|TRBD2|TRBV4-3
CASSPLAEYNEQFF
>TRBJ2-3|-|TRBV19
CASSIGTDTQYF
>TRBJ2-6|-|TRBV11-2
CASSFRRIDYSGANVLTF
>TRBJ1-3|-|TRBV7-2
CASSRLEGPGNTIYF
>TRBJ2-7|TRBD2|TRBV7-2
CASSLGRGGRLEQYF
>TRBJ2-7|-|TRBV14
CASSLTRLAYEQYF
>TRBJ2-7|TRBD1|TRBV27
CASSPGTGGYYEQYF
>TRBJ2-1|-|TRBV2
CASSDGALMNEQFF
>TRBJ2-1|TRBD1|TRBV5-1
CASSFTGQGYNEQFF
>TRBJ2-2|-|TRBV7-9
CAKTGLTGELFF
>TRBJ1-1|-|TRBV11-2
CASSLAYTEAFF
>TRBJ1-5|TRBD1|TRBV19
CASSTTGRTDQPQHF
>TRBJ2-3|TRBD1|TRBV5-1
CASSFGQGTDTQYF
>TRBJ2-7|-|TRBV4-1
CASSQEITSYEQYF
>TRBJ2-1|TRBD2|TRBV30
CAWSVGGSSHEQFF
>TRBJ2-7|TRBD1|TRBV19
CASTKGGLASSEQYF
>TRBJ1-5|-|TRBV2
CASSAETLKPNQPQHF
>TRBJ1-4|-|TRBV5-1
CASSSLGGRDEKLFF
>TRBJ2-5|TRBD2|TRBV7-6
CASSLNGVAGEETQYF
>TRBJ2-7|TRBD1|TRBV14
CASSPGQGVSYEQYF
>TRBJ1-4|TRBD1|TRBV27
CASSAPGTGGEKLFF
>TRBJ1-1|-|TRBV19
CASSIDRGVYTEAFF
>TRBJ2-2|-|TRBV6-6
CASSTGGGRAGELFF
>TRBJ1-4|-|TRBV19
CASNGWEGGEKLFF
>TRBJ2-1|TRBD2|TRBV7-2
CASSLVAGRQGGEQFF
>TRBJ2-7|-|TRBV7-9
CASSSTNKNPDEQYF
>TRBJ1-5|-|TRBV28
CASSPGQFNQPQHF